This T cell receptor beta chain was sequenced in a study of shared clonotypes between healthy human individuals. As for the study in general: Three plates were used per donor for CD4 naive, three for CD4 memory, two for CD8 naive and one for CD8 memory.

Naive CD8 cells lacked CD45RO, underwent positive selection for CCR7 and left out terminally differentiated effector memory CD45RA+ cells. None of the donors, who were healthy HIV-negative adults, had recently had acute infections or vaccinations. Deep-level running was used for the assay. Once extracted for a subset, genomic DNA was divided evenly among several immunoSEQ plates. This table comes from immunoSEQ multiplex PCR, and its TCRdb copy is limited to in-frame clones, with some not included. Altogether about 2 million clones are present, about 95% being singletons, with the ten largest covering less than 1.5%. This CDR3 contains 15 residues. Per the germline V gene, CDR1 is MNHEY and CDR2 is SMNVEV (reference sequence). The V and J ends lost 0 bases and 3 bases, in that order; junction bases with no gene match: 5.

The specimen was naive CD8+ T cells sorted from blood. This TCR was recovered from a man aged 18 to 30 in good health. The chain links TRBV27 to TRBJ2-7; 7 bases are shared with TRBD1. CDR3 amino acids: CASSLSGGFNYEQYF. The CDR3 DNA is TGTGCCAGCAGTTTATCAGGGGGCTTTAACTACGAGCAGTACTTC.